This record concerns one T cell receptor (beta chain) sequence. The sample comes from a study of blood T cell repertoires in COVID-19. Study overall: The United States, Italy and Spain provided the acute and convalescent COVID-19 samples. PBMCs, B-cell-depleted T cells, or T cells were the source of the cDNA or gDNA that made up the material.

Trimming took 0 bases from V and 6 from J, leaving 18 bases between them. Germline CDR1 and CDR2: SGHDN and FVKESK. This CDR3 contains 17 residues. Authors' analysis steps: Amplifying reference gene primers gave estimates of nucleated cell counts. TCRdb's table, derived via immunoSEQ multiplex PCR, lists solely in-frame clones and lacks some. Clone size and V and J calls were adopted from that table, with D and trimming inferred from the DNA. Among about 98,000 clones listed, around 80% were seen once. This sequence originates from a man aged 65 to 79 with acute or convalescent COVID-19. The sequenced sample consisted of peripheral blood. The V gene is TRBV14, the J gene TRBJ2-1; possibly TRBD1 for D (5 bases). CDR3 residues: CASSQDRPGFFGNEQFF. The DNA of the CDR3 is TGTGCCAGCAGCCAAGACCGCCCAGGGTTCTTTGGCAATGAGCAGTTCTTC.